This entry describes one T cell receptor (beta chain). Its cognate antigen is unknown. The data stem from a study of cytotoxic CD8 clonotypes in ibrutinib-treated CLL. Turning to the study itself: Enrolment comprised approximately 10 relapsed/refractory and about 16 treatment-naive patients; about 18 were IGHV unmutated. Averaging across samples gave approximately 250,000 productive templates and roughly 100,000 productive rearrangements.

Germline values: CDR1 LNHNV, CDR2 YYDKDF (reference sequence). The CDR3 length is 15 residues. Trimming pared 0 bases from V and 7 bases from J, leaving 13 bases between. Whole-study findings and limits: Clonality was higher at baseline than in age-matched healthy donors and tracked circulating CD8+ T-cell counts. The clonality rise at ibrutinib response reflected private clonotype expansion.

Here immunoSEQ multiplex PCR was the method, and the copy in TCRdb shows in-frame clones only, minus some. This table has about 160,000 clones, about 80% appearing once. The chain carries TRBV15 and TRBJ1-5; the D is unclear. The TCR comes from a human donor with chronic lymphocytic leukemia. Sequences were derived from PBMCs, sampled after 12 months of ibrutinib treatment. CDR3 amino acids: CATSRDRSHGQPQHF. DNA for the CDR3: TGTGCCACCAGCAGAGATCGGAGCCACGGGCAGCCCCAGCATTTT. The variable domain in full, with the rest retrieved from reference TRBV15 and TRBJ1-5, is DAMVIQNPRYQVTQFGKPVTLSCSQTLNHNVMYWYQQKSSQAPKLLFHYYDKDFNNEADTPDNFQSRRPNTSFCFLDIRSPGLGDTAMYLCATSRDRSHGQPQHFGDGTRLSIL.